This TCR beta chain was observed in a study of T-cell reconstitution after alpha-beta-depleted transplantation in children. This clonotype was observed at least ten times. The CDR3 loop spans 15 amino acids. The ends lost 1 base at V and 7 bases at J; junction bases unmatched: 10. Germline V gene sequence: CDR1 DFQATT, CDR2 SNEGSKA (reference sequence). Preparation of the TCRbeta library used unique molecular identifiers. TCRdb reprocessed the PCR reads with MiXCR, giving one entry per CDR3 protein. The table shows nearly 250,000 distinct CDR3 sequences, with roughly 8% occurring only once. The clonotype comes from a male patient younger than 18 who had a stem cell transplant for acute lymphoblastic leukemia, so the T cells may come from the graft donor. The J gene is TRBJ2-7, the V gene TRBV20-1, with TRBD2 matching over 10 bases. Sample: PBMCs, mostly from graft donor cells, taken 180 days after TCRalphabeta/CD19-depleted stem cell transplant. CDR3 bases: TGCAGTGCTAGAGTATCCCCCATACTAGCGGGGGAGCAGTACTTC. It is translated as CSARVSPILAGEQYF.